These 19 T cell receptor beta chains originate from one sample sequenced in a study of T cells after yellow fever vaccination. TCRdb independently ran MiXCR on the 5' RACE reads; one entry per CDR3 protein. The table lists some 300,000 distinct CDR3 sequences, roughly 8.7% of them singletons, with about 3.5% in the top ten. Sequencing was performed on CD4+ T cells sorted from PBMCs, taken 5 days after the yellow fever booster vaccination. These receptors came from a man in his late teens or twenties who received the YFV17D yellow fever vaccine.

In this sample, this clonotype turned up many times. The chain is built from TRBV5-1 and TRBJ1-4; tentatively, D is TRBD1 (6 bases). CDR1 is SGHRS and CDR2 is YFSETQ in the germline V gene. The germline V and J ends were trimmed by 2 bases and 5 bases, with 7 bases remaining between them. CDR3 length equals 13 residues. The CDR3 bases are TGCGCCAGCAGCTTCGGACAGAATGAAAAACTGTTTTTT. Residues: CASSFGQNEKLFF.

This clonotype was seen only a few times. J is TRBJ1-4 and V is TRBV7-9; D ambiguous. There are 15 residues in the CDR3. The V gene's germline CDR1 is SEHNR and CDR2 FQNEAQ (reference sequence). The V end was cut by 4 bases, the J end by 4 bases, with 13 bases between. CDR3: CASSSTDGINEKLFF. DNA for the CDR3: TGTGCCAGCAGCTCTACGGACGGGATTAATGAAAAACTGTTTTTT.

This clonotype has at least ten counts. The V and J genes are TRBV20-1 and TRBJ2-3; TRBD2 aligns across 14 bases. The V and J ends lost 7 bases and 4 bases, in that order; junction bases with no gene match: 1. The CDR3 has 13 residues. Per the germline V gene, CDR1 is DFQATT and CDR2 is SNEGSKA (reference sequence). CDR3 residues: CSGGLAGADTQYF. The CDR3 DNA reads as TGCAGTGGGGGACTAGCGGGGGCAGATACGCAGTATTTT.

The chain is built from TRBV6-2 or TRBV6-3 and TRBJ1-5; perhaps TRBD1 as D (5 bases). Germline V gives CDR1 MNHEY, CDR2 SVGEGT. The CDR3 covers 13 residues. Trimming removed 0 bases from V and 11 bases from J, with 11 bases in between. The CDR3: CASSYSVGGAQHF. CDR3 DNA: TGTGCCAGCAGTTACTCTGTCGGGGGAGCCCAGCATTTT.

This clonotype came up a few times. The chain has TRBV7-2 and TRBJ1-1, with no clear D. The length of the CDR3 is 15 residues. The germline V and J ends were trimmed by 5 bases and 0 bases, with 13 bases remaining between them. Germline CDR1 is SGHTA and CDR2 is FQGNSA. CDR3 sequence reads: CASSLSTTMNTEAFF. The CDR3 bases are TGTGCCAGCAGCCTCTCGACAACTATGAACACTGAAGCTTTCTTT.

The chain uses TRBV11-2 and TRBJ2-7; D ambiguous. CDR3 length equals 17 residues. V lost 6 bases to trimming and J lost 3 bases, with 24 bases between them. Germline assignment: CDR1 SGHAT and CDR2 FQNNGV. The CDR3 DNA reads TGTGCCAGCAGTCCGAGAAGCTTATGCCGTCTCAACTACGAGCAGTACGTC. Translating gives CASSPRSLCRLNYEQYV.

This clonotype was seen a handful of times. The chain employs TRBV6-1 and TRBJ2-3; TRBD1 matches 7 bases. Germline CDR1 and CDR2: MNHNS and SASEGT. Germline trimming cut 8 bases from V and 0 bases from J; bases unmatched to any gene: 5. There are 14 residues in the CDR3. The CDR3 is CASQTGFSTDTQYF. DNA for the CDR3: TGTGCCAGCCAGACAGGGTTTAGCACAGATACGCAGTATTTT.

This clonotype was counted a few times. The chain carries TRBV7-9 and TRBJ1-2; 7 bases line up with TRBD1. CDR1 is SEHNR and CDR2 is FQNEAQ in the germline V gene (reference sequence). V lost 1 base to trimming and J lost 6 bases; unmatched junction nucleotides: 8. This CDR3 has 15 amino acids. CDR3 amino acids: CASSLVPRTGNGYTF. The CDR3 coding sequence is TGTGCCAGCAGCTTAGTTCCGAGGACAGGAAATGGCTACACCTTC.

This clonotype was counted ten times or more. The rearrangement links TRBV5-1 to TRBJ1-2, with D tentatively TRBD1 (5 bases). Trimming removed 7 bases at V and 8 bases at J, with 27 bases between. Germline assignment: CDR1 SGHRS and CDR2 YFSETQ. The CDR3 has 16 amino acids. The CDR3 DNA is TGCGCCAGCGGTGCCGGCCCTGCAACCTCGGCAGGGGGCTACACCTTC. Its translation: CASGAGPATSAGGYTF.

The sample holds a few counts of this clonotype. The chain uses TRBV6-2 or TRBV6-3 and TRBJ2-7; 10 bases line up with TRBD1. The germline CDR1 and CDR2 sequences are MNHEY and SVGEGT. This CDR3 comprises 15 residues. With 5 bases clipped from V and 3 bases from J, the junction kept 7 bases outside the gene matches. The CDR3 region is CASSRGQGDVYEQYF. The DNA of the CDR3 is TGTGCCAGCAGTCGAGGACAGGGGGACGTCTACGAGCAGTACTTC.

This clonotype appeared many times. The gene calls are TRBV4-3 and TRBJ2-1; D may correspond to TRBD1 or TRBD2 (7 bases each). CDR3 length: 16 amino acids. V was shortened by 0 bases and J by 7 bases, with 16 bases between the two germline ends. Germline CDR1 LGHNA, CDR2 YSLEER. The CDR3 DNA follows: TGCGCCAGCAGCCAAGAAGGGAGGGGGCGGCGGAATGAGCAGTTCTTC. Its protein is CASSQEGRGRRNEQFF.

This clonotype was observed a few times. The rearrangement links TRBV5-1 to TRBJ2-4; 10 positions match TRBD2. V lost 2 bases, J lost 0 bases, and 20 bases stayed unmatched. The CDR3 is 22 residues long. Germline values: CDR1 SGHRS, CDR2 YFSETQ. For the CDR3, the DNA is TGCGCCAGCAGCTTCACCCTTTCTAGCGGGGGACCCTCGAGGGAAGCCAAAAACATTCAGTACTTC. This encodes CASSFTLSSGGPSREAKNIQYF.

This clonotype was picked up a small number of times. This chain links TRBV20-1 with TRBJ2-4; D may be TRBD2 (6 bases). Germline V gene lookup returns CDR1 DFQATT and CDR2 SNEGSKA (reference sequence). Between the trimmed V and J ends, which lost 0 bases and 2 bases, there was a span of 14 bases. The CDR3 length is 16 residues. Here the CDR3 reads CSARDLGGWTKNIQYF. CDR3 DNA sequence: TGCAGTGCTAGAGATCTCGGGGGTTGGACCAAAAACATTCAGTACTTC.

This rearrangement joins TRBV18 to TRBJ2-6; D tentatively fits TRBD1 or TRBD2 (6 bases each). This CDR3 has 19 amino acids. Germline CDR1 reads KGHSH; CDR2 reads LQKENI. V was trimmed by 6 bases and J by 0 bases, leaving 21 bases between them. The CDR3 bases are TGTGCCAGCTCGCAGGGGTACTTCAGGAGGGACTCTGGGGCCAACGTCCTGACTTTC. Protein product: CASSQGYFRRDSGANVLTF.

This clonotype was found a few times. The V gene is TRBV12-3 or TRBV12-4, the J gene TRBJ2-5; D might be TRBD2 (6 bases). V lost 2 bases to trimming and J lost 2 bases, with 21 bases between them. The CDR3 is 18 residues long. As DNA, the CDR3 is TGTGCCAGCAGTTTATTTCGGGGGATCGATCCCGGGCAAGAGACCCAGTACTTC. It encodes CASSLFRGIDPGQETQYF.

In its sample, this clonotype was seen many times. V and J are TRBV5-1 and TRBJ1-1; 8 bases fit TRBD1. CDR3 length: 14 residues. V shed 4 bases and J 1 base; nucleotides not matched to a gene: 3. CDR1 and CDR2 (germline): SGHRS, YFSETQ. The CDR3 DNA is TGCGCCAGCAGCCGGGACAGGTGGAACACTGAAGCTTTCTTT. Amino acids: CASSRDRWNTEAFF.

J is TRBJ2-2 and V is TRBV4-3; 10 bases line up with TRBD2. Per germline, CDR1 LGHNA and CDR2 YSLEER. The trim removed 3 bases at V and 6 bases at J, leaving 7 bases unmatched. This CDR3 is built from 16 residues. CDR3 in amino acids: CASSQRAGGPPGELFF. For the CDR3, the DNA is TGCGCCAGCAGCCAGCGAGCGGGGGGGCCACCCGGGGAGCTGTTTTTT.

V usage is TRBV7-6 and J usage is TRBJ2-7; 7 nucleotides line up with TRBD1. CDR1 SGHVS and CDR2 FNYEAQ come from the germline V gene. The CDR3 loop spans 13 amino acids. The trim removed 5 bases at V and 6 bases at J, leaving 7 bases unmatched. The CDR3 DNA is TGTGCCAGCAGCGCCGACAGGGCAGGCGAGCAGTACGTC. Protein product: CASSADRAGEQYV.

The CDR3 coding sequence is TGTGCCAGCAGTGAAGCGCGCAGGTCCGAGCAGTACGTC. This sequence encodes CASSEARRSEQYV. The chain links TRBV2 to TRBJ2-7; D is uncertain. V was pared by 0 bases and J by 6 bases, with 9 bases between. Per germline, CDR1 SNHLY and CDR2 FYNNEI. The CDR3 consists of 13 residues.